This T cell receptor beta chain is drawn from a study of blood T cell repertoires in COVID-19 (dated by TCRdb to the early 2020s). At the level of the whole study: Collaborator samples came from the United States, Italy and Spain and covered acute and convalescent phases of COVID-19. The material from the prospective study consisted of cDNA or gDNA derived from T cells, B-cell-depleted T cells, or PBMCs. The dataset comprised deeply sampled blood TCRbeta repertoires from subjects exposed to, actively infected with, or recovered from COVID-19. The repertoires were released in a freely available public database intended as a resource for research on the immune response to SARS-CoV-2. The samples were drawn from the first 160 participants of the ongoing ImmuneRACE study and from over 950 subjects provided by 6 global collaborators. Nearly every sample came with metadata listing a de-identified subject ID, COVID-19 status, age in years and sex. HLA class I and class II types, where available, came from metadata supplied by the sample provider rather than from assay-based typing. General conclusions and limits of the study: How much clinical and demographic metadata was included differed by source and by participant, and the metadata was provided uncurated.

A word on this clone: What this receptor recognizes is not known. Mismatch with germline at one junction end may stem from a read error.

TCRbeta CDR3 regions were amplified from genomic DNA by means of the immunoSEQ Assay, a bias-controlled multiplex PCR. As for the authors' bioinformatics: Nucleated cell counts per sample were estimated from amplification of reference gene primers within the assay. To quantify the absolute abundance of each unique TCRbeta CDR3 rearrangement, sequence reads were collapsed and filtered. For each sample, productive Simpson clonality was calculated as the square root of Simpson's diversity index over productive rearrangements. In its TCRdb copy, this immuneACCESS table keeps in-frame sequences only and misses some clones. Where compared with another copy, unresolved V genes explain less than half of these, and the others have no known cause. V and J calls and clone size are given by that table; D and trimming were obtained from the DNA. The sample table shows a few hundred thousand clones, and about 90% are seen once. The ten largest clonotypes hold under 2.5% of the sample.

One collaborating source in Seattle enrolled patients while the patients were actively infected and followed the patients over time throughout the course of disease. Each collaborating institution followed its own protocols to collect whole blood in K2EDTA tubes. For TCRbeta analysis, collaborator samples were shipped as frozen whole blood, as isolated PBMCs, or as DNA extracted from either sample type. The CDR3 holds 15 amino acids from the cysteine to the phenylalanine. Only the CDR3 part of the read is kept: 45 bases, read in frame from the first base. CDR1 and CDR2 (LNHNV, YYDKDF) derive from the germline V gene (reference sequence).

The sample consisted of peripheral blood. The receptor's source is a woman between 55 and 75 years old with COVID-19, enrolled during active disease. This sequence uses TRBV15 and TRBJ2-1, with 9 bases matching TRBD1. The DNA sequence is as follows: TGTGCCACCAGCACCATGGGACAGGGTTACAATGGGCAGTTCTTC. Protein translation: CATSTMGQGYNGQFF.